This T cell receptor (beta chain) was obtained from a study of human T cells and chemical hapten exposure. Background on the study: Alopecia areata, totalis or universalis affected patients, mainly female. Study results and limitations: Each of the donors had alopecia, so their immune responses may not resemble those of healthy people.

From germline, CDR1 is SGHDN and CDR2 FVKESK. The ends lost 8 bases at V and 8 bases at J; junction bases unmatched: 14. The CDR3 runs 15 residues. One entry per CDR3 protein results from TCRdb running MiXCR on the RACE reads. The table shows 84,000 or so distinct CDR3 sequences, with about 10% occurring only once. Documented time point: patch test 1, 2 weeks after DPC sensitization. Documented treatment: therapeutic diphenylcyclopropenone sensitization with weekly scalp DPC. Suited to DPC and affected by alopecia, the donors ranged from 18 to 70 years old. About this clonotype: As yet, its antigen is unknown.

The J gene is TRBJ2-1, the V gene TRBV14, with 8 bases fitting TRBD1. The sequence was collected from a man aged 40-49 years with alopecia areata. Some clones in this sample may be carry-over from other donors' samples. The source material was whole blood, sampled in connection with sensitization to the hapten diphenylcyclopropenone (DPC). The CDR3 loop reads CASYSGGGMTYEQFF. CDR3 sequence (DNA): TGTGCCAGCTACTCAGGGGGCGGAATGACCTATGAGCAGTTCTTC.